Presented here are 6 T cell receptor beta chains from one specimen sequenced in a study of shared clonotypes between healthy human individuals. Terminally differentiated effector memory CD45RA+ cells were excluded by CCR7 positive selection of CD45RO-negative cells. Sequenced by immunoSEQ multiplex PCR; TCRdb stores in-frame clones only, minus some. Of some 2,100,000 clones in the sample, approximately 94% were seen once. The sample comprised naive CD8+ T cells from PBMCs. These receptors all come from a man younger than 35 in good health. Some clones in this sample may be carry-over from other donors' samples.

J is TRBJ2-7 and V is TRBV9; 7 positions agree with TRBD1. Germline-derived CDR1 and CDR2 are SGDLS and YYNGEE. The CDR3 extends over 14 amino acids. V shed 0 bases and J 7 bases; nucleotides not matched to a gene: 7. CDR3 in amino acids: CASSVGMTGLEQYF. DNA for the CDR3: TGTGCCAGCAGCGTAGGAATGACAGGGCTTGAGCAGTACTTC.

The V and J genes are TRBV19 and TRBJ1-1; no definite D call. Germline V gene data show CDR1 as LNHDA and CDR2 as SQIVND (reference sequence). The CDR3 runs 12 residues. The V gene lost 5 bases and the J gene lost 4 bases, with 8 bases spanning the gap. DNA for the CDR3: TGTGCCAGTAGTTTTAGGGCCACTGAAGCTTTCTTT. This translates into CASSFRATEAFF.

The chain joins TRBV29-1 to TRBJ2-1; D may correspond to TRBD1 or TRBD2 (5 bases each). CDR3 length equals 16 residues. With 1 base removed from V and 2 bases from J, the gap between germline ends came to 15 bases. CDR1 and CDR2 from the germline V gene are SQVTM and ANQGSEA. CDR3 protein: CSVEGGASRTYNEQFF. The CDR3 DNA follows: TGCAGCGTTGAAGGGGGCGCTAGCAGAACCTACAATGAGCAGTTCTTC.

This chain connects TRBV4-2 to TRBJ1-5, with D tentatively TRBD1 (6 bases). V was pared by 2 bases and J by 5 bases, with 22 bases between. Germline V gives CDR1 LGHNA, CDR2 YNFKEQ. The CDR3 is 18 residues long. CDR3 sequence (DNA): TGTGCCAGCAGCCAAACCTCAGTAGGGGGGGAAGTAGATCAGCCCCAGCATTTT. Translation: CASSQTSVGGEVDQPQHF.

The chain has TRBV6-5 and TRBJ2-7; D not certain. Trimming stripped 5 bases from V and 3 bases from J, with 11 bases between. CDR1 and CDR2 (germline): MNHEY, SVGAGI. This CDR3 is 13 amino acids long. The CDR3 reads CASSPMLGYEQYF. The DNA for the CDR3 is TGTGCCAGCAGTCCTATGCTCGGCTACGAGCAGTACTTC.

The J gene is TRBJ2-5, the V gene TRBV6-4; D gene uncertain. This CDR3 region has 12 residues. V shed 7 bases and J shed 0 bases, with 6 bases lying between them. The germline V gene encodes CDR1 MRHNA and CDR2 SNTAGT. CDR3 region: CASKENQETQYF. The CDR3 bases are TGTGCCAGCAAGGAGAACCAAGAGACCCAGTACTTC.